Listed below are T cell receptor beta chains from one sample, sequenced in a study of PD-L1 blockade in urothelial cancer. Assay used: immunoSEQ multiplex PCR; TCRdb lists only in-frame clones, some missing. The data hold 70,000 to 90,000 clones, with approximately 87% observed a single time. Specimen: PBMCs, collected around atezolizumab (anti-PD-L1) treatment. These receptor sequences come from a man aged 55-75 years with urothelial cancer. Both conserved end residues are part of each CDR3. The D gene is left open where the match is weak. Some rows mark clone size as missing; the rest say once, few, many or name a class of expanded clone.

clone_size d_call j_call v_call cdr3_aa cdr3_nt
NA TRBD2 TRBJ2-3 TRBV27 CASSTSAYRTDTQYF TGTGCCAGCAGTACTAGCGCCTACCGCACAGATACGCAGTATTTT
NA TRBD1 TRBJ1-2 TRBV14 CASSQRQGGYGYTF TGTGCCAGCAGCCAACGACAGGGGGGCTATGGCTACACCTTC
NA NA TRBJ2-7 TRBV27 CASSYRVSGYEQYF TGTGCCAGCAGTTACCGGGTCTCGGGGTACGAGCAGTACTTC
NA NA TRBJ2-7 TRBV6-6 CASSYGAMGAYEQYF TGTGCCAGCAGTTACGGAGCAATGGGAGCCTACGAGCAGTACTTC
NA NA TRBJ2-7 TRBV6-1 CASEGQGTYEQYF TGTGCCAGCGAGGGGCAGGGGACCTACGAGCAGTACTTC
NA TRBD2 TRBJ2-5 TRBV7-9 CASSLATLAGEETQYF TGTGCCAGCAGCTTAGCGACGCTAGCGGGGGAAGAGACCCAGTACTTC
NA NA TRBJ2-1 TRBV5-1 CASRASSDSYNEQFF TGCGCCAGCAGGGCGTCTAGCGACTCCTACAATGAGCAGTTCTTC
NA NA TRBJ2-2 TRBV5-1 CASSADQGFTGELFF TGCGCCAGCAGCGCCGATCAGGGTTTCACCGGGGAGCTGTTTTTT
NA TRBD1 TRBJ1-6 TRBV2 CASSRGQGSFSPLHF TGTGCCAGCAGTAGAGGACAGGGTTCATTTTCACCCCTCCACTTT
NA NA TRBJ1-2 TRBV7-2 CASSRGRENYGYTF TGTGCCAGCAGCCGGGGCCGGGAGAACTATGGCTACACCTTC
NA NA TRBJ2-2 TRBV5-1 CASSSGQISNTGELFF TGCGCCAGCAGCTCAGGACAGATATCGAACACCGGGGAGCTGTTTTTT
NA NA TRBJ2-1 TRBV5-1 CASSSQVGSSYNEQFF TGCGCCAGCAGCTCGCAGGTGGGGAGCTCCTACAATGAGCAGTTCTTC
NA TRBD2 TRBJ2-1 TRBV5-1 CASSPGLALDEQFF TGCGCCAGCAGCCCGGGACTAGCTTTGGATGAGCAGTTCTTC
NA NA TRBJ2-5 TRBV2 CASTPHPGEIQETQYF TGTGCCAGCACTCCACACCCCGGGGAGATCCAAGAGACCCAGTACTTC
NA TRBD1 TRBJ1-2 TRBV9 CASSVGGYRGDGYTF TGTGCCAGCAGCGTAGGGGGATACAGGGGTGATGGCTACACCTTC
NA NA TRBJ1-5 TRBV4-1 CASSAPKGIGNQPQHF TGCGCCAGCAGCGCTCCTAAGGGGATAGGCAATCAGCCCCAGCATTTT
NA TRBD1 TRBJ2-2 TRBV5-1 CASSLGTGGELFF TGCGCCAGCAGCTTAGGGACAGGCGGGGAGCTGTTTTTT
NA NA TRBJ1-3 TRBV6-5 CASSRQTFSGNTIYF TGTGCCAGCAGCAGACAGACCTTCTCTGGAAACACCATATATTTT
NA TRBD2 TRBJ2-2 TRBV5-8 CASSLRGGRNTGELFF TGTGCCAGCAGCTTGCGGGGGGGAAGGAACACCGGGGAGCTGTTTTTT
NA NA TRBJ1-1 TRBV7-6 CASSFGGLGEAFF TGTGCCAGCAGCTTCGGGGGGTTGGGTGAAGCTTTCTTT
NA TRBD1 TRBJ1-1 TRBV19 CASGKKRDRLNTEAFF TGTGCCAGTGGAAAGAAGAGGGACAGGCTGAACACTGAAGCTTTCTTT
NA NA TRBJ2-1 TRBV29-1 CSVEETYTRVEDEQFF TGCAGCGTTGAAGAAACCTATACGAGAGTCGAAGATGAGCAGTTCTTC
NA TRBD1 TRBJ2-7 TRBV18 CASSSDRGQVEQYF TGTGCCAGCTCATCGGACAGGGGGCAAGTCGAGCAGTACTTC
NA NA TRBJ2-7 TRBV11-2 CASSLRLRSGYEQYF TGTGCCAGCAGCCTACGATTGAGGAGTGGCTACGAGCAGTACTTC
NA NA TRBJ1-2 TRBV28 CASSLRDLRGYTF TGTGCCAGCAGTTTAAGAGACCTGAGGGGCTACACCTTC
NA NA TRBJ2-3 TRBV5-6 CASSLAGGSPSTDTQYF TGTGCCAGCAGCTTGGCCGGGGGATCCCCTAGCACAGATACGCAGTATTTT
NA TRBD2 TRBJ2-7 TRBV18 CASSYTSGSSYEQYF TGTGCCAGCTCATACACTAGCGGGAGCTCCTACGAGCAGTACTTC
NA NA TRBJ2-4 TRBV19 CASSSGVWNIQYF TGTGCCAGTAGTTCAGGGGTTTGGAACATTCAGTACTTC
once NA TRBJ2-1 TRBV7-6 CASSLTRFREQFF TGTGCCAGCAGCTTAACCAGGTTCCGGGAGCAGTTCTTC
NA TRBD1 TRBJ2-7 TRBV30 CAWSRDRITYEQYF TGTGCCTGGAGCAGGGACAGAATAACCTACGAGCAGTACTTC
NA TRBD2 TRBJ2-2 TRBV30 CAWETSGSYANTGELFF TGTGCCTGGGAGACTAGCGGATCCTATGCGAACACCGGGGAGCTGTTTTTT
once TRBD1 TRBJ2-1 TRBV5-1 CASSSGQYNEQFF TGCGCCAGCAGCTCGGGACAGTACAATGAGCAGTTCTTC